These 21 T cell receptor beta chains originate from one sample sequenced in a study of blood T cell repertoires in COVID-19. Clones were read by immunoSEQ multiplex PCR, and TCRdb kept only the in-frame ones, dropping some. The sample holds 60,000 to 70,000 clones; about 90% are singletons and the top ten take about 6.8%. Sequencing used peripheral blood. These receptors originate from a human donor in a cohort sampled during active COVID-19.

This clone was detected only once. This chain joins TRBV4-2 and TRBJ1-1; D is uncertain. Deletions cut 1 base from V and 0 bases from J, with 3 bases between. The germline V gene has CDR1 LGHNA and CDR2 YNFKEQ. The CDR3 runs to 13 residues. The CDR3 protein is CASSQAVNTEAFF. CDR3 coding DNA: TGTGCCAGCAGCCAAGCGGTGAACACTGAAGCTTTCTTT.

Only one count was recorded for this clone. The genes are TRBV5-4 and TRBJ2-7, with 9 bases lining up with TRBD2. There are 16 residues in the CDR3. CDR1 is SGHNT and CDR2 is YYREEE in the germline V gene (reference sequence). V dropped 5 bases and J dropped 0; count of bases not matched to a gene: 9. Written as DNA, the CDR3 is TGTGCCAGCAGTTCCCATATAGCGGGGGCCTCCTACGAGCAGTACTTC. This sequence encodes CASSSHIAGASYEQYF.

The V call is TRBV6-2 or TRBV6-3, the J call TRBJ2-1, with 10 bases fitting TRBD2. Germline values: CDR1 MNHEY, CDR2 SVGEGT. With 5 bases clipped from V and 5 bases from J, the junction kept 6 bases outside the gene matches. This CDR3 region has 15 residues. In nucleotides, the CDR3 is TGTGCCAGCAGTCACTGGCTAGCGGGGGACAATGAGCAGTTCTTC. This encodes CASSHWLAGDNEQFF.

As DNA, the CDR3 is TGTGCCTGGAGTGCGACAGGGCGGGAGACCCAGTACTTC. It is translated as CAWSATGRETQYF. J is TRBJ2-5 and V is TRBV30, with 7 bases identical to TRBD1. The CDR3 sequence is 13 residues long. The junction had 4 bases not matched to a gene; V was cut back by 1 base and J by 5 bases. Looked up from germline, CDR1 is GTSNPN and CDR2 is SVGIG (reference sequence).

Here the CDR3 reads CASSEWLQGEETQYF. The CDR3 region has the DNA TGTGCCAGCAGTGAGTGGCTACAGGGAGAGGAGACCCAGTACTTC. This chain links TRBV2 with TRBJ2-5, with a possible D match to TRBD1 (6 bases). Germline V gene data show CDR1 as SNHLY and CDR2 as FYNNEI. V was clipped by 3 bases and J by 5 bases, with 16 bases between them. The CDR3 covers 15 residues.

The chain is built from TRBV5-4 and TRBJ1-1, with D uncertain. With 0 bases removed from V and 6 bases from J, the gap between germline ends came to 9 bases. Germline values: CDR1 SGHNT, CDR2 YYREEE (reference sequence). CDR3 length: 13 residues. This CDR3 is CASSLDFGAEAFF. In nucleotides, the CDR3 is TGTGCCAGCAGCTTGGATTTCGGAGCTGAAGCTTTCTTT.

The chain recombines TRBV5-1 with TRBJ1-2; D gene ambiguous. CDR1 is SGHRS, CDR2 YFSETQ, per germline. The germline V and J ends were trimmed by 1 base and 3 bases, with 10 bases remaining between them. The CDR3 loop spans 14 amino acids. CDR3 protein: CASSLSGNDYGYTF. The CDR3 DNA sequence: TGCGCCAGCAGCTTGAGCGGGAACGACTATGGCTACACCTTC. Full variable domain (outside the CDR3, taken from reference TRBV5-1 and TRBJ1-2): KAGVTQTPRYLIKTRGQQVTLSCSPISGHRSVSWYQQTPGQGLQFLFEYFSETQRNKGNFPGRFSGRQFSNSRSEMNVSTLELGDSALYLCASSLSGNDYGYTFGSGTRLTVV.

J is TRBJ2-7 and V is TRBV11-2; 7 bases align to TRBD1. Germline CDR1 and CDR2: SGHAT and FQNNGV. V was pared by 4 bases and J by 4 bases, with 4 bases of the junction left unmatched. This CDR3 comprises 13 residues. In nucleotides, the CDR3 is TGTGCCAGCAGCTCGGGACAGCTGTACGAGCAGTACTTC. Its translation is CASSSGQLYEQYF.

This clone was seen just once. In DNA form, the CDR3 reads TGTGCCAGTAGTCCCCGGGACAGGGGGGAGGACATTCAGTACTTC. Translation gives CASSPRDRGEDIQYF. The chain carries TRBV19 and TRBJ2-4, with 11 bases that match TRBD1. Looked up from germline, CDR1 is LNHDA and CDR2 is SQIVND (reference sequence). Unmatched junction bases numbered 8, after V lost 5 bases and J lost 8 bases. This CDR3 is built from 15 residues.

This rearrangement joins TRBV4-2 to TRBJ2-2; TRBD1 aligns across 9 bases. CDR1 is LGHNA and CDR2 is YNFKEQ in the germline V gene. The V and J ends lost 0 bases and 3 bases, in that order; junction bases with no gene match: 8. The length of the CDR3 is 18 residues. The CDR3 DNA reads TGTGCCAGCAGCCAAGAGACAGGGGGTTCGGTGGACACCGGGGAGCTGTTTTTT. This codes for CASSQETGGSVDTGELFF.

This chain connects TRBV9 to TRBJ1-6; 7 bases match TRBD1. J was trimmed by 5 bases and V by 0 bases; bases with no gene match: 5. The CDR3 totals 16 residues. CDR1 SGDLS and CDR2 YYNGEE come from the germline V gene. This CDR3 reads CASSVARGVDNSPLHF. The CDR3 bases are TGTGCCAGCAGCGTAGCCAGGGGGGTAGATAATTCACCCCTCCACTTT.

V is TRBV11-2 and J is TRBJ2-2; no definite D call. Deletions cut 5 bases from V and 4 bases from J, with 17 bases between. Germline V gene lookup returns CDR1 SGHAT and CDR2 FQNNGV. The CDR3 runs 16 residues. CDR3 in amino acids: CASSLNPARGTGELFF. The DNA for the CDR3 is TGTGCCAGCAGCCTCAATCCAGCACGCGGCACCGGGGAGCTGTTTTTT.

Notes on this clone: The junction shows a germline mismatch at one end, possibly a read error. The V call is TRBV14, the J call TRBJ1-6, with TRBD1 as a possible D gene (6 bases). CDR3 length: 14 amino acids. In germline, CDR1 is SGHDN, CDR2 FVKESK. CDR3 sequence reads: CASSEDRFNSPLHF. The CDR3 bases are TGTGCCAGCAGCGAAGACAGGTTTAATTCACCCCTCCACTTT. The entire variable domain, with the rest obtained from reference TRBV14 and TRBJ1-6, is as follows: EAGVTQFPSHSVIEKGQTVTLRCDPISGHDNLYWYRRVMGKEIKFLLHFVKESKQDESGMPNNRFLAERTGGTYSTLKVQPAELEDSGVYFCASSEDRFNSPLHFGNGTRLTVT.

The chain employs TRBV15 and TRBJ2-2; the D is unclear. CDR3 size: 13 residues. V lost 0 bases and J lost 6, with 5 bases in between. From germline, CDR1 is LNHNV and CDR2 YYDKDF (reference sequence). CDR3 region: CATSRDLSGELFF. CDR3 in DNA: TGTGCCACCAGCAGAGATCTATCCGGGGAGCTGTTTTTT.

This chain connects TRBV27 to TRBJ2-5; TRBD2 agrees at 8 bases. CDR1 is MNHEY and CDR2 is SMNVEV in the germline V gene (reference sequence). This CDR3 contains 14 residues. V lost 8 bases and J lost 9; bases outside the gene matches: 14. The CDR3 spells CASGGTRATRAQYF. In DNA, the CDR3 is TGTGCCAGCGGAGGGACTAGGGCAACCCGGGCCCAGTACTTC.

On this clone: Other DNA sequences in the sample encode the same CDR3. The CDR3 reads CASSIGHRQETQYF. The CDR3 nucleotides read TGTGCCAGTAGTATAGGGCACCGCCAAGAGACCCAGTACTTC. The chain recombines TRBV19 with TRBJ2-5; D remains ambiguous. The CDR3 runs to 14 residues. Per the germline V gene, CDR1 is LNHDA and CDR2 is SQIVND (reference sequence). Between the trimmed V and J ends, which lost 1 base and 1 base, there was a span of 7 bases.

CDR3: CASSYSGTRGIYNEQFF. Here the CDR3 DNA reads TGTGCCAGCAGTTACTCGGGGACGAGGGGGATATACAATGAGCAGTTCTTC. The chain joins TRBV6-2 or TRBV6-3 to TRBJ2-1; weak D call: TRBD1 (6 bases). V was cut by 0 bases and J by 4 bases, with 16 bases left in between. The CDR3 has 17 amino acids. The germline gives CDR1 MNHEY, CDR2 SVGEGT.

The chain's CDR3 is CASSQDLALETQYF. The CDR3 DNA is TGCGCCAGCAGCCAAGATCTAGCGCTTGAGACCCAGTACTTC. The rearrangement joins TRBV4-3 to TRBJ2-5, with D possibly being TRBD2 (6 bases). Germline V CDR1 and CDR2: LGHNA, YSLEER. The V end lost 0 bases, the J end lost 5 bases, and 10 bases lay between the germline ends. The CDR3 consists of 14 residues.

The chain couples TRBV7-8 to TRBJ1-1, with 10 bases identical to TRBD1. V lost 4 bases, J lost 7 bases, and 9 bases stayed unmatched. Germline V lookup: CDR1 SGHVS, CDR2 FQNEAQ. This CDR3 has 15 amino acids. CDR3 region: CASSYSTGGEGEAFF. The CDR3 DNA reads TGTGCCAGCAGCTACTCGACAGGGGGCGAAGGTGAAGCTTTCTTT.

This rearrangement joins TRBV6-6 to TRBJ2-5; TRBD1 aligns across 7 bases. Per germline, CDR1 MNHNY and CDR2 SVGAGI (reference sequence). Losses at the gene ends were 7 bases for V and 4 bases for J; bases not matched to a gene: 9. This CDR3 spans 14 amino acids. The CDR3 DNA reads as TGTGCCAGCATCGAGCGACAGGGAAGAGAGACCCAGTACTTC. Translation gives CASIERQGRETQYF.

This chain connects TRBV11-2 to TRBJ1-4; 8 nucleotides line up with TRBD1. Germline CDR1 is SGHAT and CDR2 is FQNNGV. The CDR3 has 17 residues. V was pared by 0 bases and J by 10 bases, with 13 bases of the junction left unmatched. In nucleotides, the CDR3 is TGTGCCAGCAGCTTAGATCGTCGTGGGCAGGGGGCGCGAAAACTGTTTTTT. Encoded protein: CASSLDRRGQGARKLFF.